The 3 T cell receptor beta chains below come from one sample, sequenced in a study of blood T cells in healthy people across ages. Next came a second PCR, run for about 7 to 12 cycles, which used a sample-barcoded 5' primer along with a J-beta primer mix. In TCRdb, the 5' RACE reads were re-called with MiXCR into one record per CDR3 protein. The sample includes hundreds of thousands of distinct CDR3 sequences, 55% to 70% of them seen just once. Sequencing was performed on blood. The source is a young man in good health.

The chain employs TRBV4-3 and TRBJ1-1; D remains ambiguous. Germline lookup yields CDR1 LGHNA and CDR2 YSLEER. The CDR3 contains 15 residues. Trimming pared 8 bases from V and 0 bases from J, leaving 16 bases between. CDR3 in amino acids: CASPRTKDMNTEAFF. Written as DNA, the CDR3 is TGCGCCAGCCCCCGGACTAAGGATATGAACACTGAAGCTTTCTTT.

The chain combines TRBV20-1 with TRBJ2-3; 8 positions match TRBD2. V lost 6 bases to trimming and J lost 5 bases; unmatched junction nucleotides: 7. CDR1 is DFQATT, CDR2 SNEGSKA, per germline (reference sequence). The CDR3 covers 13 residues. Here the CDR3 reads CSAGRALQDTQYF. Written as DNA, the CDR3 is TGCAGTGCCGGGAGGGCCCTCCAAGATACGCAGTATTTT.

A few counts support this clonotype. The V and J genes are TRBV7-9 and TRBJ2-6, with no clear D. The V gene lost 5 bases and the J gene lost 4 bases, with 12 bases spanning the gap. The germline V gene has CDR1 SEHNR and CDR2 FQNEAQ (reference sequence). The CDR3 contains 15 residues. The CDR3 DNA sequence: TGTGCCAGCAGCCAGAGTTTATCCGGGGCCAACGTCCTGACTTTC. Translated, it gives CASSQSLSGANVLTF.